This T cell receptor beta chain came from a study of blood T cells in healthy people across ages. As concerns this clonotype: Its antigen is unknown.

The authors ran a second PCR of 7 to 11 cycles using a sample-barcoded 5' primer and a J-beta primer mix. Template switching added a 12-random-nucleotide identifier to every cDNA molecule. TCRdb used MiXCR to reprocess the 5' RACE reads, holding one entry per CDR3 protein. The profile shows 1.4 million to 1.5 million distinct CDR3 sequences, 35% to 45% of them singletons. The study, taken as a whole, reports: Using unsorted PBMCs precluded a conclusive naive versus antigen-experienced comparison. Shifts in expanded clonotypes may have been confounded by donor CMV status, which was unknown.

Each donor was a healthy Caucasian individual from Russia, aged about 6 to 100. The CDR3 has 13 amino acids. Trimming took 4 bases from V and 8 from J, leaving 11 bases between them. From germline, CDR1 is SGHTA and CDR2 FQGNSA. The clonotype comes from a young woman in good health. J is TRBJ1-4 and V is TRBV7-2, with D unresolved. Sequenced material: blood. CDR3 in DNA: TGTGCCAGCAGCTGGGGTACTGCCGAAAAACTGTTTTTT. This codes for CASSWGTAEKLFF.